This T cell receptor beta chain was recorded in a study of T cells in Graves' hyperthyroidism and ophthalmopathy. Study-wide findings and caveats: Clonotypes that were expanded in thyroid above 0.001 mostly appeared in blood too.

Trimming removed 8 bases from V and 6 bases from J; junction bases left unmatched: 8. The CDR3 is made up of 13 amino acids. Germline assignment: CDR1 DFQATT and CDR2 SNEGSKA (reference sequence). Aged 18 to 65, the patients had hyperthyroidism that was newly diagnosed and had lasted under 2 months. This clonotype has at least ten counts. Its antigen is not known. Amplification targeted TCR beta CDR3 regions from RNA transcripts. The TCR CDR3 first-round RT-PCR relied on the HTBI primer set. Via MiXCR, TCRdb re-called the multiplex PCR reads, giving one row per CDR3 protein. The table includes roughly 360,000 distinct CDR3 sequences, roughly 13% detected once.

The chain links TRBV20-1 to TRBJ2-7; 12 bases fit TRBD1. Material: blood. This TCR was recovered from a man under 40 with Graves' hyperthyroidism that later progressed to Graves' ophthalmopathy. Here the CDR3 reads CSPTGTGGGEQYF. The CDR3 DNA is TGCAGTCCTACCGGGACAGGGGGCGGCGAGCAGTACTTC.